One TCR beta chain is described in this entry. Study processing details: Quantification of nucleated cells was approximated via reference gene primer amplification. Some clones are missing from TCRdb's copy, which holds only in-frame ones; the method was immunoSEQ multiplex PCR. That table gives V, J and clone size, and the DNA gave D and trimming. The sample gives 180,000 or so clones, 85% to 90% of which show up once; 3.5% to 4.5% is in the top ten. The entry originates in a study of blood T cell repertoires in COVID-19. Turning to the study itself: Samples representing acute and convalescent COVID-19 were sourced from the United States, Italy and Spain. The cDNA or gDNA used as material had been derived from T cells, B-cell-depleted T cells, or PBMCs.

Germline values: CDR1 ENHRY, CDR2 SYGVKD. The CDR3 is 14 amino acids. J was trimmed by 5 bases and V by 4 bases; bases with no gene match: 4. The chain combines TRBV10-3 with TRBJ2-1; 8 bases map to TRBD1. The sequenced sample consisted of peripheral blood. The TCR sequence derives from a man between 18 and 35 years old with active or convalescent COVID-19. CDR3 protein: CAISGGQGNNEQFF. Here the CDR3 DNA reads TGTGCCATCAGTGGAGGACAGGGAAACAATGAGCAGTTCTTC.